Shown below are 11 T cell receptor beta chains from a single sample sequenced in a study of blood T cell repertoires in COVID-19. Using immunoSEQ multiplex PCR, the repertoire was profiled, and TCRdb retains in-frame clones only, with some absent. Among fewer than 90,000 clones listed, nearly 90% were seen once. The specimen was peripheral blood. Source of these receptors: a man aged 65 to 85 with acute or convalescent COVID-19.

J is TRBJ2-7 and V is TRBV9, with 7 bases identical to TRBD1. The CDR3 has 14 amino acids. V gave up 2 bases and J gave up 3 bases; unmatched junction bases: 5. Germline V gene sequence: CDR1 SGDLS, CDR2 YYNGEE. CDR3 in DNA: TGTGCCAGCAGCGTCGGACAGGAAGGCTACGAGCAGTACTTC. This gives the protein CASSVGQEGYEQYF.

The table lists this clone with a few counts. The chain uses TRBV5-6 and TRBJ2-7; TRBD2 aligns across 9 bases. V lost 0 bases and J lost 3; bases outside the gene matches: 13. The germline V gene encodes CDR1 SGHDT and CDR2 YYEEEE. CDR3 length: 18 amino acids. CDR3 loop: CASSLVGSVAGAFYEQYF. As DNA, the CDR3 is TGTGCCAGCAGCTTGGTGGGTTCGGTAGCGGGAGCTTTCTACGAGCAGTACTTC.

CDR3: CASFDSLSTDTQYF. The CDR3 DNA reads TGCGCCAGCTTTGACTCGCTTAGCACAGATACGCAGTATTTT. This chain uses TRBV5-1 with TRBJ2-3, with no clear D. Trimming took off 7 bases at V and 0 bases at J, with 12 bases between the two ends. From germline, CDR1 is SGHRS and CDR2 YFSETQ. The CDR3 extends over 14 amino acids.

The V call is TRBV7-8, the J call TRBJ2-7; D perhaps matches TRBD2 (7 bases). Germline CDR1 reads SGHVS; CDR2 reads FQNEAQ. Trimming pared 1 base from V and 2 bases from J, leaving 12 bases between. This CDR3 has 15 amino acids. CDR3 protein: CASSLEGGGPYEQYF. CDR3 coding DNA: TGTGCCAGCAGCTTAGAGGGAGGGGGTCCCTACGAGCAGTACTTC.

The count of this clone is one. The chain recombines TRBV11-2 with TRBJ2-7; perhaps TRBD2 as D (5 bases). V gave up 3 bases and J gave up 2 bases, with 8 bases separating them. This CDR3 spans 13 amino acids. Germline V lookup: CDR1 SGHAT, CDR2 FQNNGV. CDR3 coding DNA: TGTGCCAGCAGCTTCACACTAGCCTACGAGCAGTACTTC. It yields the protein CASSFTLAYEQYF.

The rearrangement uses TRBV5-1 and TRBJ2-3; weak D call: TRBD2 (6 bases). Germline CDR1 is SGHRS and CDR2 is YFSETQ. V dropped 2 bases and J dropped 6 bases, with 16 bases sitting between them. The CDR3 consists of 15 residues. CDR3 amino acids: CASSFSLLGGDTQYF. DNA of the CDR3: TGCGCCAGCAGCTTTAGCCTGCTGGGGGGTGATACGCAGTATTTT. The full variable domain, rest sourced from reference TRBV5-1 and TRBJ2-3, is KAGVTQTPRYLIKTRGQQVTLSCSPISGHRSVSWYQQTPGQGLQFLFEYFSETQRNKGNFPGRFSGRQFSNSRSEMNVSTLELGDSALYLCASSFSLLGGDTQYFGPGTRLTVL.

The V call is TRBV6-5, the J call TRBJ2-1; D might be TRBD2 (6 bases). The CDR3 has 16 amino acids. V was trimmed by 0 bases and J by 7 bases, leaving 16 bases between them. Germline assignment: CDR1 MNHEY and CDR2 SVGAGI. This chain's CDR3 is CASSYSPGLIGNEQFF. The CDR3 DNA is TGTGCCAGCAGTTACTCGCCGGGACTCATAGGGAATGAGCAGTTCTTC.

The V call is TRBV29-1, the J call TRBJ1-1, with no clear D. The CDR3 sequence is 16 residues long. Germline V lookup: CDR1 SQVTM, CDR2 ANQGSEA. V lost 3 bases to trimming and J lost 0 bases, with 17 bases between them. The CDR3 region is CSVERGTRRVNTEAFF. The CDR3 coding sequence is TGCAGCGTTGAGCGGGGAACTAGGAGAGTGAACACTGAAGCTTTCTTT.

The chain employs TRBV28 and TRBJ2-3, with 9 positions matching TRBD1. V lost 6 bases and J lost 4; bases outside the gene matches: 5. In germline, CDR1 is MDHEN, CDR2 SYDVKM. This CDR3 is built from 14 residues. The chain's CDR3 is CASSLTGGPDTQYF. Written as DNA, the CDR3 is TGTGCCAGCAGCCTCACAGGGGGCCCAGATACGCAGTATTTT.

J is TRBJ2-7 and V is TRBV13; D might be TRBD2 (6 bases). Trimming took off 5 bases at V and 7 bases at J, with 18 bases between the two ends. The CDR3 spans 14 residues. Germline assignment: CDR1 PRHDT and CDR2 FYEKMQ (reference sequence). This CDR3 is CASSRDGKGREQYF. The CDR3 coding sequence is TGTGCCAGCAGCCGTGACGGCAAGGGGAGGGAGCAGTACTTC.

The CDR3 here is CASSAGQGKETQYF. The DNA for the CDR3 is TGTGCCAGCAGCGCTGGACAGGGAAAAGAGACCCAGTACTTC. The chain has TRBV11-2 and TRBJ2-5; 8 nucleotides align to TRBD1. Losses at the gene ends were 5 bases for V and 3 bases for J; bases not matched to a gene: 5. The CDR3 consists of 14 residues. Germline V CDR1 and CDR2: SGHAT, FQNNGV.